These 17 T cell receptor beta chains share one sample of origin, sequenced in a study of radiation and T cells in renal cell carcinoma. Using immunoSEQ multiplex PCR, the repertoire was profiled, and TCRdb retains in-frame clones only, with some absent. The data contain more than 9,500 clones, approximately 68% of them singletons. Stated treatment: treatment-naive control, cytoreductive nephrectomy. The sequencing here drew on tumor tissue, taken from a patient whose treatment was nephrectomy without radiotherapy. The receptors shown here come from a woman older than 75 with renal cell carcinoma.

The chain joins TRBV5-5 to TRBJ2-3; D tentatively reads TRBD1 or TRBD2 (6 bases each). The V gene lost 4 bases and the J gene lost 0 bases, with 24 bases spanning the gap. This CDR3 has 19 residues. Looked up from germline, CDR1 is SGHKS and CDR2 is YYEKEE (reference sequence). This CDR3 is CASSALAGAFRSSTDTQYF. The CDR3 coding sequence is TGTGCCAGCAGCGCACTAGCAGGGGCGTTTCGATCTAGCACAGATACGCAGTATTTT.

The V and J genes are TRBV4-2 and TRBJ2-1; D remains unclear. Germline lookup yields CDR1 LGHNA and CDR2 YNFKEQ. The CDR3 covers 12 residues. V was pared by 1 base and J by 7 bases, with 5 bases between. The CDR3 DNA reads TGTGCCAGCAGCCAAGCTAGGAATGAGCAGTTCTTC. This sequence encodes CASSQARNEQFF.

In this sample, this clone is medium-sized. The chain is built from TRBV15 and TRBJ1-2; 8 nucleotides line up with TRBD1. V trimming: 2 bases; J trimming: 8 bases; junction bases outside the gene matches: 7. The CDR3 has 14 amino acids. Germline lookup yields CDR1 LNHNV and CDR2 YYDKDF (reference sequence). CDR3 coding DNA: TGTGCCACCAGCAGATCCCGACAGGGGAGCGGCTACACCTTC. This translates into CATSRSRQGSGYTF.

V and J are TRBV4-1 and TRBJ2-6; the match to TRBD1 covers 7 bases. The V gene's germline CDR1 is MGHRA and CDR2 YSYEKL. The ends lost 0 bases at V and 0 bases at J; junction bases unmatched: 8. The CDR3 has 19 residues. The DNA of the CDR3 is TGCGCCAGCAGCCAAGATAGGAGACAGGGCATCTCTGGGGCCAACGTCCTGACTTTC. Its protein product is CASSQDRRQGISGANVLTF.

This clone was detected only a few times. The CDR3 bases are TGCAGCGCCTCCGAATTCCAGACAGATAACACTGAAGCTTTCTTT. Its translation is CSASEFQTDNTEAFF. This rearrangement joins TRBV29-1 to TRBJ1-1, with D perhaps TRBD1 (5 bases). Deletions cut 7 bases from V and 2 bases from J, with 20 bases between. CDR3 length: 15 residues. Germline lookup yields CDR1 SQVTM and CDR2 ANQGSEA.

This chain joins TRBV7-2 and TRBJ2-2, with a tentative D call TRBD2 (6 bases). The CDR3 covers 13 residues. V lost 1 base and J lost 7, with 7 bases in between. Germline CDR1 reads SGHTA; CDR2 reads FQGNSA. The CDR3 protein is CASSLEGGGELFF. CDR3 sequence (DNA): TGTGCCAGCAGCTTAGAGGGAGGCGGGGAGCTGTTTTTT.

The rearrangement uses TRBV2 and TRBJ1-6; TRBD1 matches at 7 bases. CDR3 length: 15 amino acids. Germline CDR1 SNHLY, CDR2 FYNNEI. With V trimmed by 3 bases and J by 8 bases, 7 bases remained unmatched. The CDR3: CASSDLTGKDSPLHF. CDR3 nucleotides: TGTGCCAGCAGTGACCTGACAGGGAAGGATTCACCCCTCCACTTT.

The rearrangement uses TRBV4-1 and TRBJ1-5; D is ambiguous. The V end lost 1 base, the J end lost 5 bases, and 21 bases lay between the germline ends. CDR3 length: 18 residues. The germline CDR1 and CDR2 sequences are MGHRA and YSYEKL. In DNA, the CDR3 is TGCGCCAGCAGCCAAGGGTTCCCTCGACGTATTTTTGATCAGCCCCAGCATTTT. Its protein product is CASSQGFPRRIFDQPQHF.

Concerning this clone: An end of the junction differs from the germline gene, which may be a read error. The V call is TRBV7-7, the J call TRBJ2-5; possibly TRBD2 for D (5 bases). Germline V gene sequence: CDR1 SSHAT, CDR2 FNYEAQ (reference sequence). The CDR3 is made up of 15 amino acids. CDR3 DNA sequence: TGTGCTAGCAGCTTAGCGCGAGACGTCAGGGAGACCCAGTACTTC. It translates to CASSLARDVRETQYF. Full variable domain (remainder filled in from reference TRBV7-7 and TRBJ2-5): GAGVSQSPRYKVTKRGQDVTLRCDPISSHATLYWYQQALGQGPEFLTYFNYEAQPDKSGLPSDRFSAERPEGSISTLTIQRTEQRDSAMYRCASSLARDVRETQYFGPGTRLLVL.

DNA for the CDR3: TGTGCCATCAGTCCGGGGACTCTTACAACTAATGAAAAACTGTTTTTT. Its translation: CAISPGTLTTNEKLFF. The chain uses TRBV10-3 and TRBJ1-4; D may be TRBD1 (5 bases). The germline V and J ends were trimmed by 5 bases and 0 bases, with 13 bases remaining between them. The CDR3 has 16 residues. Germline-derived CDR1 and CDR2 are ENHRY and SYGVKD.

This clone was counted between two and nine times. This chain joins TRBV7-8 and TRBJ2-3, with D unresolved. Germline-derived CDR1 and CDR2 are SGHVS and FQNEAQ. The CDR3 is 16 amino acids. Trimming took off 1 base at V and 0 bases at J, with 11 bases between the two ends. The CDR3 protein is CASSLGLRLSTDTQYF. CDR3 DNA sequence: TGTGCCAGCAGCTTAGGTTTGCGGCTTAGCACAGATACGCAGTATTTT.

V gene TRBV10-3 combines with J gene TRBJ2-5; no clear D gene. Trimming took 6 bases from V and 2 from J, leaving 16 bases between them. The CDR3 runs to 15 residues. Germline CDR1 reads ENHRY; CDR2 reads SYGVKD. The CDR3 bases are TGTGCCATCAGCCCAACCCCGATGAGACAAGAGACCCAGTACTTC. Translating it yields CAISPTPMRQETQYF.

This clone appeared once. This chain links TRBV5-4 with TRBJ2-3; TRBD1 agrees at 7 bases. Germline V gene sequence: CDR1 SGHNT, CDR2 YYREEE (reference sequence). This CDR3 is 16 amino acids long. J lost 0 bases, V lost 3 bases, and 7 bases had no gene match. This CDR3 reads CASSSNRGSSTDTQYF. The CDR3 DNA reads TGTGCCAGCAGCTCCAACAGGGGAAGTAGCACAGATACGCAGTATTTT.

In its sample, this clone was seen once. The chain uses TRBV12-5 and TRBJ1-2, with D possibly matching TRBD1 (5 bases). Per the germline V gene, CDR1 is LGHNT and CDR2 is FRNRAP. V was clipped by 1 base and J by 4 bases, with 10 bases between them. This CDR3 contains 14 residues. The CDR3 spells CASGLGMGPYGYTF. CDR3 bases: TGTGCTAGTGGTTTGGGGATGGGGCCCTATGGCTACACCTTC.

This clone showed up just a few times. CDR3 sequence: CASSLVAGELFF. DNA of the CDR3: TGCGCCAGCAGCTTGGTGGCCGGGGAGCTGTTTTTT. The chain carries TRBV5-1 and TRBJ2-2, with D hard to call. The CDR3 is 12 residues long. V was trimmed by 0 bases and J by 6 bases, leaving 3 bases between them. Germline CDR1 and CDR2: SGHRS and YFSETQ.

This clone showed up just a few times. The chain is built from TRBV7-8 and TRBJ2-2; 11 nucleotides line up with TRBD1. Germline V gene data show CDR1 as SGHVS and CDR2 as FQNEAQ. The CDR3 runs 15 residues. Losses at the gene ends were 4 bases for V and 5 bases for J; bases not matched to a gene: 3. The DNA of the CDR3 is TGTGCCAGCAGCTGGACAGGGGGCGGTACCGGGGAGCTGTTTTTT. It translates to CASSWTGGGTGELFF. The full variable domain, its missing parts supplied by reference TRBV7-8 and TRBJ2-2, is GAGVSQSPRYKVAKRGQDVALRCDPISGHVSLFWYQQALGQGPEFLTYFQNEAQLDKSGLPSDRFFAERPEGSVSTLKIQRTQQEDSAVYLCASSWTGGGTGELFFGEGSRLTVL.

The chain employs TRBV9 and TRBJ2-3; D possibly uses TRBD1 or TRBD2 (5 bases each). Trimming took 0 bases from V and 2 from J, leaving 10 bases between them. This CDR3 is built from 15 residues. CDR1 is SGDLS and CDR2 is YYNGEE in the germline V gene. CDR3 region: CASSVAGTHTDTQYF. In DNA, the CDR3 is TGTGCCAGCAGCGTAGCTGGGACCCACACAGATACGCAGTATTTT.